These 23 T cell receptor beta chains came from one sample sequenced in a study of shared clonotypes between healthy human individuals. Method: immunoSEQ multiplex PCR; TCRdb's copy keeps in-frame clones and lacks some. Of 500,000 or so clones in the sample, roughly 95% were seen once. The sample consisted of naive CD4+ T cells sorted from blood. Subset denoted: CD45RA+ positively selected. These TCRs come from a woman between 25 and 40 years old in good health.

The chain uses TRBV28 and TRBJ2-2; TRBD1 aligns across 8 bases. This CDR3 spans 15 amino acids. V lost 3 bases, J lost 5 bases, and 5 bases stayed unmatched. In germline, CDR1 is MDHEN, CDR2 SYDVKM. For the CDR3, the DNA is TGTGCCAGCAGTTTCCAGGGGGCGATAACCGGGGAGCTGTTTTTT. Translating it yields CASSFQGAITGELFF.

The genes are TRBV27 and TRBJ1-2; D may be TRBD1 (5 bases). V was trimmed by 5 bases and J by 5 bases, leaving 15 bases between them. Germline loops: CDR1 MNHEY, CDR2 SMNVEV (reference sequence). This CDR3 contains 14 residues. CDR3 nucleotides: TGTGCCAGCAGTCAAACAGGCCCTGGGTATGGCTACACCTTC. Protein sequence: CASSQTGPGYGYTF.

This clone appeared a single time. This chain links TRBV7-9 with TRBJ2-1, with 9 bases that match TRBD2. J gave up 8 bases and V 5 bases, and 13 bases lay outside the gene matches. Germline values: CDR1 SEHNR, CDR2 FQNEAQ (reference sequence). The CDR3 is made up of 16 amino acids. The CDR3 DNA sequence: TGTGCCAGCAGCCTGGTAGCGGGAGAATTGATCGATGAGCAGTTCTTC. This translates into CASSLVAGELIDEQFF. The full variable domain, rest sourced from reference TRBV7-9 and TRBJ2-1, is DTGVSQNPRHKITKRGQNVTFRCDPISEHNRLYWYRQTLGQGPEFLTYFQNEAQLEKSRLLSDRFSAERPKGSFSTLEIQRTEQGDSAMYLCASSLVAGELIDEQFFGPGTRLTVL.

This clone turned up a few times. This rearrangement joins TRBV28 to TRBJ2-2; D is ambiguous. The V end lost 3 bases, the J end lost 6 bases, and 5 bases lay between the germline ends. The CDR3 extends over 12 amino acids. Germline lookup yields CDR1 MDHEN and CDR2 SYDVKM. As DNA, the CDR3 is TGTGCCAGCAGTTTCCGGGCCGGGGAGCTGTTTTTT. This codes for CASSFRAGELFF.

The rearrangement links TRBV5-3 to TRBJ2-7, with D possibly matching TRBD1 (6 bases). Being an ORF, TRBV5-3 has a function that is uncertain. The ends were cut back, 2 bases at V and 4 bases at J, with 22 bases in the middle. The CDR3 runs 17 residues. This chain's CDR3 is CARSLGTSKPPLYEQYF. The DNA of the CDR3 is TGTGCCAGAAGCTTAGGGACATCGAAGCCGCCCCTTTACGAGCAGTACTTC.

The chain has TRBV5-5 and TRBJ1-3; D might be TRBD1 (5 bases). The CDR3 loop spans 14 amino acids. Germline CDR1 is SGHKS and CDR2 is YYEKEE (reference sequence). Trimming pared 3 bases from V and 2 bases from J, leaving 9 bases between. Written as DNA, the CDR3 is TGTGCCAGCAGCTACTGGACAACTGGAAACACCATATATTTT. It yields the protein CASSYWTTGNTIYF. The full variable domain, in which reference TRBV5-5 and TRBJ1-3 provide the parts outside the CDR3, is DAGVTQSPTHLIKTRGQQVTLRCSPISGHKSVSWYQQVLGQGPQFIFQYYEKEERGRGNFPDRFSARQFPNYSSELNVNALLLGDSALYLCASSYWTTGNTIYFGEGSWLTVV.

The chain couples TRBV21-1 to TRBJ1-5. TRBV21-1 is annotated as a pseudogene. CDR3 length: 13 amino acids. CDR3 region: CASSNRGDQPQHF. In nucleotides, the CDR3 is TGTGCCAGCAGCAATCGGGGCGATCAGCCCCAGCATTTT.

The genes are TRBV28 and TRBJ1-4, with 8 bases lining up with TRBD1. Germline lookup yields CDR1 MDHEN and CDR2 SYDVKM. The V and J ends lost 4 bases and 8 bases, in that order; junction bases with no gene match: 12. This CDR3 region has 16 residues. This chain's CDR3 is CASSSPGQEFWEKLFF. In DNA form, the CDR3 reads TGTGCCAGCAGTTCCCCGGGACAGGAGTTTTGGGAAAAACTGTTTTTT.

The CDR3 spells CASSQGGSGRSETQYF. The CDR3 DNA reads as TGCGCCAGCAGCCAAGGCGGTAGCGGGAGATCGGAGACCCAGTACTTC. The V gene is TRBV4-1, the J gene TRBJ2-5, with 9 nucleotides matching TRBD2. The CDR3 runs to 16 residues. The germline V gene encodes CDR1 MGHRA and CDR2 YSYEKL. J gave up 5 bases and V 1 base, and 8 bases lay outside the gene matches.

The chain couples TRBV5-1 to TRBJ2-5; 11 bases match TRBD1. The J call may not be correct, given that the DNA end is closer to TRBJ2-7. Germline V gene data show CDR1 as SGHRS and CDR2 as YFSETQ. The CDR3 spans 16 residues. The CDR3 DNA follows: TGCGCCAGCAGCTTGGCCGGGACAGGGGGACTACGCGAGCAGTACTTC. Translating gives CASSLAGTGGLREQYF.

The chain links TRBV6-1 to TRBJ2-7, with 14 bases fitting TRBD2. Germline lookup yields CDR1 MNHNS and CDR2 SASEGT. CDR3 length equals 15 residues. Germline trimming cut 6 bases from V and 5 bases from J; bases unmatched to any gene: 6. CDR3 in DNA: TGTGCCAGCAGGGGGGGACTAGCGGGAGTTAACGAGCAGTACTTC. Its protein product is CASRGGLAGVNEQYF.

This chain joins TRBV19 and TRBJ1-1, with D tentatively TRBD1 (5 bases). The CDR3 totals 15 residues. The germline gives CDR1 LNHDA, CDR2 SQIVND (reference sequence). V lost 3 bases, J lost 4 bases, and 15 bases lay in between. CDR3 DNA sequence: TGTGCCAGTAGTATCCTGGCAGGAGGGGCCACTGAAGCTTTCTTT. Translating gives CASSILAGGATEAFF. Filled out from reference TRBV19 and TRBJ1-1, the complete variable domain reads DGGITQSPKYLFRKEGQNVTLSCEQNLNHDAMYWYRQDPGQGLRLIYYSQIVNDFQKGDIAEGYSVSREKKESFPLTVTSAQKNPTAFYLCASSILAGGATEAFFGQGTRLTVV.

The chain employs TRBV6-1 and TRBJ1-1; weak D call: TRBD1 (5 bases). Looked up from germline, CDR1 is MNHNS and CDR2 is SASEGT. Deletions cut 1 base from V and 6 bases from J, with 6 bases between. The CDR3 is 12 residues long. The CDR3: CASSEGGAEAFF. For the CDR3, the DNA is TGTGCCAGCAGTGAAGGGGGGGCTGAAGCTTTCTTT.

This sequence joins TRBV25-1 and TRBJ2-1; TRBD2 agrees at 7 bases. Germline V gives CDR1 MGHDK, CDR2 SYGVNS. Trimming cost V 4 bases and J 4 bases; bases outside gene matches: 13. There are 17 residues in the CDR3. CDR3 DNA sequence: TGTGCCAGCAGTGGATCTCCTGGGGAGGGCCGTTACAATGAGCAGTTCTTC. Its protein product is CASSGSPGEGRYNEQFF.

V gene TRBV25-1 combines with J gene TRBJ2-5; 12 nucleotides agree with TRBD1. Trimming took 5 bases from V and 4 from J; bases not matched to a gene: 2. The CDR3 covers 14 residues. Germline V gives CDR1 MGHDK, CDR2 SYGVNS. CDR3 loop: CASSRDRGRETQYF. CDR3 DNA sequence: TGTGCCAGCAGTAGGGACAGGGGGCGAGAGACCCAGTACTTC.

The chain is built from TRBV7-7 and TRBJ2-1; D call uncertain. Germline V gene lookup returns CDR1 SSHAT and CDR2 FNYEAQ (reference sequence). The CDR3 spans 14 residues. Between the trimmed V and J ends, which lost 0 bases and 7 bases, there was a span of 10 bases. The CDR3 region is CASSLALTTNEQFF. CDR3 in DNA: TGTGCCAGCAGCTTAGCGTTGACGACTAATGAGCAGTTCTTC.

V gene TRBV4-1 combines with J gene TRBJ1-1; D unresolved. The CDR3 has 13 residues. From germline, CDR1 is MGHRA and CDR2 YSYEKL. Trimming shortened V by 4 bases and J by 2 bases, and 8 bases separated the two germline ends. CDR3 in amino acids: CASSPQVNTEAFF. The DNA of the CDR3 is TGCGCCAGCAGCCCGCAGGTTAACACTGAAGCTTTCTTT.

J is TRBJ2-3 and V is TRBV7-2, with TRBD2 matching 12 bases. The CDR3 sequence is 15 residues long. With V trimmed by 2 bases and J by 8 bases, 5 bases remained unmatched. Germline-derived CDR1 and CDR2 are SGHTA and FQGNSA. The CDR3 is CASSLLAGGPGTQYF. In DNA form, the CDR3 reads TGTGCCAGCAGCTTACTAGCGGGAGGGCCGGGTACGCAGTATTTT.

The V gene is TRBV10-1, the J gene TRBJ2-5; perhaps D is TRBD1 or TRBD2 (5 bases each). Per germline, CDR1 WNHNN and CDR2 SYGVQD (reference sequence). The ends were cut back, 6 bases at V and 5 bases at J, with 16 bases in the middle. The CDR3 spans 14 residues. CDR3 region: CASSPGTAQETQYF. Written as DNA, the CDR3 is TGCGCCAGCAGCCCCGGGACGGCTCAGGAGACCCAGTACTTC.

The rearrangement links TRBV10-2 to TRBJ1-5; 8 bases line up with TRBD1. The CDR3 covers 14 residues. With V trimmed by 3 bases and J by 6 bases, 4 bases remained unmatched. In germline, CDR1 is WSHSY, CDR2 SAAADI. CDR3 residues: CASSDRGQVQPQHF. The DNA for the CDR3 is TGCGCCAGCAGTGACAGGGGGCAGGTTCAGCCCCAGCATTTT.

The genes are TRBV11-2 and TRBJ2-2; D is ambiguous. V dropped 0 bases and J dropped 4 bases, with 15 bases sitting between them. CDR1 and CDR2 (germline): SGHAT, FQNNGV. This CDR3 has 17 amino acids. CDR3 in DNA: TGTGCCAGCAGCTTAGAAGCCTCTTCTAGGTCCACCGGGGAGCTGTTTTTT. Protein product: CASSLEASSRSTGELFF.

The chain is built from TRBV5-1 and TRBJ2-3, with D maybe TRBD1 (6 bases). The germline CDR1 and CDR2 sequences are SGHRS and YFSETQ. Trimming stripped 0 bases from V and 0 bases from J, with 11 bases between. CDR3 size: 16 residues. The CDR3 region is CASSLVGTSSTDTQYF. The CDR3 DNA reads as TGCGCCAGCAGCTTGGTAGGGACAAGTAGCACAGATACGCAGTATTTT.

The chain has TRBV6-4 and TRBJ1-1; tentatively, D is TRBD1 (6 bases). Germline V gene sequence: CDR1 MRHNA, CDR2 SNTAGT. This CDR3 has 13 amino acids. Trimming pared 6 bases from V and 1 base from J, leaving 9 bases between. The CDR3 here is CASRRTANTEAFF. The CDR3 DNA sequence: TGTGCCAGCAGGAGGACAGCGAACACTGAAGCTTTCTTT.